This T cell receptor beta chain appears in the sequencing data of a study of OX40 agonist ivuxolimab in advanced cancers. Overall study context: Earlier treatment with anti-PD-1, anti-PD-L1 or anti-CTLA-4 was permitted, and approximately 38% had received some.

This clone turned up a few times. The data were produced by immunoSEQ multiplex PCR, yet TCRdb's version contains in-frame clones alone and is incomplete. Here the sample spans 72,000 or so clones, 87% being singletons. The germline gives CDR1 SGHDT, CDR2 YYEEEE. This CDR3 is 17 amino acids long. Trimming took 4 bases from V and 1 from J, leaving 19 bases between them. This chain uses TRBV5-6 with TRBJ2-3, with D perhaps matching TRBD2 (7 bases). This specimen was CD4+ or CD8+ T cells sorted from blood, taken in a trial of the OX40 agonist ivuxolimab. This receptor was taken from an adult with an advanced solid tumor such as melanoma, head and neck, liver or kidney cancer. The CDR3 nucleotides are TGTGCCAGCAGCACCACGTGGGGGGGGGCGGGCACAGATACGCAGTATTTT. Translation: CASSTTWGGAGTDTQYF.